Included here is one T cell receptor (beta chain) sequence, with context. This receptor's antigen is unknown. Per-base quality was not reported, and no clone a single base away is much larger than it. This specimen comes from a study of control samples from healthy donors and cancer patients (dated by TCRdb to 2019 to 2021). CDR1 and CDR2 were assigned from the germline V gene (reference sequence) as LNHDA and SQIVND. Its CDR3 holds 13 amino acids, cysteine through phenylalanine. Of all the DNA, just the CDR3 is kept, 39 bases in frame from base 1. Deletion took 5 bases off V and 5 bases off J, with a span of 12 bases between the germline ends. The library was generated by the immunoSEQ multiplex PCR assay. TCRdb retrieved this table from immuneACCESS and kept in-frame rearrangements only. Not all clones are present; in checked studies, unresolved V genes account for under half, and no reason is known for the remainder. For this sample the table gives about 110,000 clones, of which roughly 90% were detected only once. Of the sample, around 4% falls within the top ten clones.

This clonotype was obtained from a woman aged 55-70 years with lung cancer. The sequenced material came from PBMCs. This chain is built from TRBV19 and TRBJ2-5; 6 matching bases give a weak D call of TRBD2. The DNA is as follows: TGTGCCAGTAGTTCTCGGGGGAGGGAGACCCAGTACTTC. Its translation reads: CASSSRGRETQYF.